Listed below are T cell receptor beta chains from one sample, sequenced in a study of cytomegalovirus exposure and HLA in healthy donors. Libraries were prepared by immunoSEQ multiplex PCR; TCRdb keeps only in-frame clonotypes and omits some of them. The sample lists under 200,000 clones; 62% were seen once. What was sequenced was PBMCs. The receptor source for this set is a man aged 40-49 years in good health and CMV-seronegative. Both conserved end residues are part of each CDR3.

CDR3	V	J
CSVEGVLGGTDTQYF	TRBV29-1	TRBJ2-3
CASSQVASSPTEQYF	TRBV4-2	TRBJ2-7
CASSQGTGWDTEAFF	TRBV14	TRBJ1-1
CASSNTGGWSYEQYF	TRBV7-8	NA
CASTLHRGQGYTF	TRBV5-6	TRBJ1-2
CAWRTGTSTDTQYF	TRBV30	TRBJ2-3
CASSYFDTDTQYF	TRBV5-1	TRBJ2-3
CASSGQGLYEQYF	TRBV5-1	TRBJ2-7
CAWSSTGTQYF	TRBV30	TRBJ2-3
CASSLGLGGELFF	TRBV2	TRBJ2-2
CASSGRTGRSYEQYF	TRBV21-1	TRBJ2-7
CASSPGTGRVSYNEQFF	TRBV5-6	TRBJ2-1
CASSLTSHGPGELFF	TRBV5-4	TRBJ2-2
CASSLSGTSGYNEQFF	TRBV5-1	TRBJ2-1
CASSQDPPDEQYF	TRBV4-2	TRBJ2-7
CATSRDPTGVSPLHF	TRBV15	TRBJ1-6
CASSDAGGVGEQFF	TRBV6-4	TRBJ2-1
CASSGLAGALLAKNIQYF	TRBV19	TRBJ2-4
CASSLFGQGSYEQYF	TRBV5-1	TRBJ2-7
CASSSGTSAYNEQFF	TRBV7-3	TRBJ2-1
CASSQGGQPSYEQYF	TRBV4-2	TRBJ2-7
CASSLAPAGGGEQFF	TRBV7-7	TRBJ2-1
CASSARQLNEDYTF	TRBV2	TRBJ1-2
CAWSVGGWGYGYTF	TRBV30	TRBJ1-2
CASSLPGTDTQYF	TRBV13	TRBJ2-3
CATSKQGQTNSPLHF	TRBV15	TRBJ1-6
CASSPPSTTDTQYF	TRBV18	TRBJ2-3
CASSYAGLLNSPLHF	TRBV6-5	TRBJ1-6
CASSLFAGLLGEQYF	TRBV5-8	TRBJ2-7
CASSLSKPRDEQYF	TRBV5-6	TRBJ2-7
CASSPLTGMNTEAFF	TRBV18	TRBJ1-1
CASSLGGVREQFF	TRBV4-3	TRBJ2-1
CASTKDRLNTEAFF	TRBV19	TRBJ1-1
CASSLQGSETQYF	TRBV5-4	TRBJ2-5
CASRLTGGYGYTF	TRBV19	TRBJ1-2
CSATGNEKLFF	TRBV20-1	TRBJ1-4
CASSYRLSGDEQYF	TRBV7-2	TRBJ2-7
CATHARTGGQETQYF	TRBV6-1	TRBJ2-5
CASSPDRGFRDTQYF	TRBV6-5	TRBJ2-3
CASSGLAGGLDETQYF	TRBV27	TRBJ2-5
CASSFLTWYEQYF	TRBV6-6	NA
CASSLAAGSNYGYTF	TRBV7-9	TRBJ1-2
CASSQLDRTGQETQYF	TRBV7-8	TRBJ2-5
CSVVYRAAGELFF	TRBV29-1	TRBJ2-2
CASSPGTLNTEAFF	TRBV5-4	TRBJ1-1
CASSGGGSVIGELFF	TRBV10-2	TRBJ2-2
CASSPGREGLPQYF	TRBV18	TRBJ2-4
CSAEDRRNYGYTF	TRBV29-1	TRBJ1-2
CASSYTTGSNEQYF	TRBV6-6	TRBJ2-7
CASSEDRPEYF	TRBV2	TRBJ2-5
CASSLISEAEQFF	TRBV5-4	TRBJ2-1
CASSATGRTQYF	TRBV7-9	TRBJ2-3
CAWTRGAGGDTQYF	TRBV30	TRBJ2-3
CASSSLAGGPADNEQFF	TRBV5-1	TRBJ2-1
CASSQVAGGPEQYF	TRBV4-3	TRBJ2-7
CASSSTSNYNEQFF	TRBV5-1	TRBJ2-1
CASSFLVGANVLTF	TRBV5-4	TRBJ2-6
CASSLQGDQPQHF	TRBV4-2	TRBJ1-5
CASSQDRGFRTSTQYF	TRBV4-3	TRBJ2-3
CASSLILAGTDTQYF	TRBV27	TRBJ2-3